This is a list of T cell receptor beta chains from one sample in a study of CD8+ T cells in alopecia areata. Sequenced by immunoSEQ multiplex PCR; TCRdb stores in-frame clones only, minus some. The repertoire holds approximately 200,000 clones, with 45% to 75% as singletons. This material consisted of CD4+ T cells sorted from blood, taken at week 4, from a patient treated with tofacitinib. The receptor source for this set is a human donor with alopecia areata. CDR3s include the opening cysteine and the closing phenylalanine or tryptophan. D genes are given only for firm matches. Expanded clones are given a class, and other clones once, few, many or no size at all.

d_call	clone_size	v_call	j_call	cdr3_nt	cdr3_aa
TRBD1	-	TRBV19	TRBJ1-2	TGTGCCAGTAGTATGGCGGACAGGAGCCATGGCTACACCTTC	CASSMADRSHGYTF
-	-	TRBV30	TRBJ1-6	TGTGCCTGGAGCCGCGGAAGGGGCGATAATTCACCCCTCCACTTT	CAWSRGRGDNSPLHF
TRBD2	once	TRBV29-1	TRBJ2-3	TGCAGCGTCGGGGGACTAGCGGGGGAAACAGATACGCAGTATTTT	CSVGGLAGETDTQYF
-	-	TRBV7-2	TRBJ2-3	TGTGCCAGCAGCCCCTCGGCGCAGTATTTT	CASSPSAQYF
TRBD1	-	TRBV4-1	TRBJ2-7	TGCGCCAGCAGCCAGCCCCGGGACAGGGGTGAGCAGTACTTC	CASSQPRDRGEQYF
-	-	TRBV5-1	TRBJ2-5	TGCGCCAGCAGGGGGGAGACCCAGTACTTC	CASRGETQYF
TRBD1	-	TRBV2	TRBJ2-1	TGTGCCAGCGGGACAGGTAGCTTCAATGAGCAGTTCTTC	CASGTGSFNEQFF
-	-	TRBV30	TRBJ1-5	TGTGCCTGGAGTTGGGGAAGAGGCAATCAGCCCCAGCATTTT	CAWSWGRGNQPQHF
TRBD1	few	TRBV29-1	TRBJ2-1	TGCAGCGTTGTGCGGGACAGGGGGGTCTATGAGCAGTTCTTC	CSVVRDRGVYEQFF
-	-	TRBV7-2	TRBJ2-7	TGTGCCAGCAGCTTAAATGATGGCTACGAGCAGTACTTC	CASSLNDGYEQYF
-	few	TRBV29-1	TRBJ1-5	TGCAGCGTTCGAGAGGGCAATCAGCCCCAGCATTTT	CSVREGNQPQHF
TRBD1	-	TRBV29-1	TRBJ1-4	TGCAGCGTTGGGGCAGGGGGCGACGAAAAACTGTTTTTT	CSVGAGGDEKLFF
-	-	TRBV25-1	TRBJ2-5	TGTGCCAGCAGTGAAGCGGTCAAAGTGGAGACCCAGTACTTC	CASSEAVKVETQYF
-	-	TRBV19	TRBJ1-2	TGTGCCAGTAGTATACAGGAGAACTATGGCTACACCTTC	CASSIQENYGYTF
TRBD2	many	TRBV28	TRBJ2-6	TGTGCCAGCATTAGCGGGGTGCTCTCTGGGGCCAACGTCCTGACTTTC	CASISGVLSGANVLTF
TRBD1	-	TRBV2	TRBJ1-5	TGTGCCAGCAGTGGGCAGGGGGTCAGTCAGCCCCAGCATTTT	CASSGQGVSQPQHF
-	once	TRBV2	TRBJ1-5	TGTGCCAGCAGTGATATTCGCGATCAGCCCCAGCATTTT	CASSDIRDQPQHF
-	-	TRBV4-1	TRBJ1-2	TGCGCCAGCAGCCAAGACGCCTATGGCTACACCTTC	CASSQDAYGYTF
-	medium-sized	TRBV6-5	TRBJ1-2	TGTGCCAGCAGTAGCGGGTTAGACTATGGCTACACCTTC	CASSSGLDYGYTF
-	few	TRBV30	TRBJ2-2	TGTGCCTGGAGTGTCACCTTGGACGGCGGGGAGCTGTTTTTT	CAWSVTLDGGELFF
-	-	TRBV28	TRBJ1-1	TGTGCCAGCAGTATCGGACAGACTTTGAACACTGAAGCTTTCTTT	CASSIGQTLNTEAFF
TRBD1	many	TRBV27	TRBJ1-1	TGTGCCAGCAGTTTCAGGGGGCGCGAAGCTTTCTTT	CASSFRGREAFF
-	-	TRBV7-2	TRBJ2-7	TGTGCCAGCAGCTTAGCAGTAGGGCAGCAGTACTTC	CASSLAVGQQYF
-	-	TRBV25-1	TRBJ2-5	TGTGCCAGCGCCTGGGGGTTAGGGGAGACCCAGTACTTC	CASAWGLGETQYF
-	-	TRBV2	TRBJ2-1	TGTGCCATACAGGGTGGGTCCTACAATGAGCAGTTCTTC	CAIQGGSYNEQFF
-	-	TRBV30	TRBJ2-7	TGTGCCTGGGACACTAACTACGAGCAGTACTTC	CAWDTNYEQYF
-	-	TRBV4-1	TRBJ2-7	TGCGCCAGCAGCCAAGTCGCGGGGTTCACCTACGAGCAGTACTTC	CASSQVAGFTYEQYF
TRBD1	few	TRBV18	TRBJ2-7	TGTGCCAGCTCCCAACCGGGACAGGGGGCGTACGAGCAGTACTTC	CASSQPGQGAYEQYF
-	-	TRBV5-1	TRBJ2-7	TGCGCCAGTTCAGGGTCCTCCTACGAGCAGTACTTC	CASSGSSYEQYF
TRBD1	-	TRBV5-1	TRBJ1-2	TGCGCCAGCAGCTCCGACAGGGCCGGTGGCTACACCTTC	CASSSDRAGGYTF
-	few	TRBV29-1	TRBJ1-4	TGCAGCGTTGACCCCGGATCGGGGAGTGAAAAACTGTTTTTT	CSVDPGSGSEKLFF
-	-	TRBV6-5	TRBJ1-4	TGTGCCAGCAGTTCCCCGGACTTTGCGGGAAAACTGTTTTTT	CASSSPDFAGKLFF
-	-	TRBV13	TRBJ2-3	TGTGCCAGCAGCCCCCGCCGGACTAGCACAGATACGCAGTATTTT	CASSPRRTSTDTQYF
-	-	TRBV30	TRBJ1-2	TGTGCCTGGACTCAAACTAGCGGTGGCTACACCTTC	CAWTQTSGGYTF
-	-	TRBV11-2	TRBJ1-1	TGTGCCAGCAGCTTAGGCCGGAACACTGAAGCTTTCTTT	CASSLGRNTEAFF
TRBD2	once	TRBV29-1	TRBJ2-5	TGCAGCGCCGAAGTACTAGCGGAAGAGACCCAGTACTTC	CSAEVLAEETQYF
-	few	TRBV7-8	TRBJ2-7	TGTGCCAGCAGCTTCGGTGGACAGTCCACTACCTACGAGCAGTACTTC	CASSFGGQSTTYEQYF
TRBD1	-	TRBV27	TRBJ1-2	TGTGCCAGCAGTTCCGGACAGGGGGCCGGCTATGGCTACACCTTC	CASSSGQGAGYGYTF
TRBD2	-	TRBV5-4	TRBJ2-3	TGTGCCAGCTCTCACGGACTAGCGGGCACAGATACGCAGTATTTT	CASSHGLAGTDTQYF
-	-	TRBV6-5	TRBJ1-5	TGTGCCAGCAGTTACGGTAGGCCGAGGCGCAATCAGCCCCAGCATTTT	CASSYGRPRRNQPQHF
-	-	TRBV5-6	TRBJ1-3	TGTGCCAGCAGCTTGGTCGGGGACTCTGGAAACACCATATATTTT	CASSLVGDSGNTIYF